The 8 T cell receptor beta chains presented below share a single source sample, sequenced in a study of blood T cell repertoires in COVID-19. Generated by immunoSEQ multiplex PCR, the TCRdb table keeps only in-frame clones and is missing some. In the table there are hundreds of thousands of clones, over 75% of which are singletons. Sequenced material: PBMCs or T cells enriched from blood (not recorded which). These receptors came from a man aged 40-55 years in a cohort exposed to, infected with or recovered from COVID-19 (not recorded which).

For the CDR3, the DNA is TGCGCCAGCAGCGAGGGACTAGCGAAAAAGTCCTACGAGCAGTACTTC. Translation: CASSEGLAKKSYEQYF. The chain carries TRBV4-1 and TRBJ2-7; TRBD2 matches at 10 bases. CDR3 length equals 16 residues. Germline CDR1 is MGHRA and CDR2 is YSYEKL. The junction had 8 bases not matched to a gene; V was cut back by 5 bases and J by 1 base.

V usage is TRBV6-5 and J usage is TRBJ1-2, with D possibly being TRBD1 (5 bases). The CDR3 length is 13 residues. V was cut by 8 bases and J by 4 bases, with 14 bases left in between. CDR1 and CDR2 (germline): MNHEY, SVGAGI. The CDR3, as DNA: TGTGCCAGCGGAGAGACAGACTCCTATGGCTACACCTTC. Residues: CASGETDSYGYTF.

The CDR3 region is CAWSGAGAETQYF. The CDR3, as DNA: TGTGCCTGGAGTGGTGCGGGAGCAGAGACCCAGTACTTC. The chain links TRBV30 to TRBJ2-5, with 7 bases identical to TRBD2. The V and J ends lost 1 base and 4 bases, in that order; junction bases with no gene match: 3. The CDR3 runs 13 residues. CDR1 GTSNPN and CDR2 SVGIG come from the germline V gene (reference sequence).

This rearrangement joins TRBV24-1 to TRBJ1-1; TRBD1 is a possible D gene (6 bases). CDR1 and CDR2 (germline): KGHDR, SFDVKD. V was cut by 5 bases and J by 9 bases, with 12 bases left in between. The CDR3 sequence is 12 residues long. The CDR3 bases are TGTGCCACCAGTGGTGGGCAGGGGAAAGCTTTCTTT. Translated, it gives CATSGGQGKAFF.

V and J are TRBV5-1 and TRBJ2-1, with 7 bases matching TRBD1. This CDR3 contains 13 residues. In germline, CDR1 is SGHRS, CDR2 YFSETQ. V trimming: 1 base; J trimming: 6 bases; junction bases outside the gene matches: 1. The CDR3 DNA follows: TGCGCCAGCAGCTTGAACAGGGGCAATGAGCAGTTCTTC. Encoded protein: CASSLNRGNEQFF. Looking up the rest from reference TRBV5-1 and TRBJ2-1 gives the full variable domain: KAGVTQTPRYLIKTRGQQVTLSCSPISGHRSVSWYQQTPGQGLQFLFEYFSETQRNKGNFPGRFSGRQFSNSRSEMNVSTLELGDSALYLCASSLNRGNEQFFGPGTRLTVL.

This chain links TRBV6-5 with TRBJ2-5; D perhaps matches TRBD1 (6 bases). Trimming cost V 6 bases and J 5 bases, with 19 bases left between them. CDR3 length: 15 amino acids. The germline gives CDR1 MNHEY, CDR2 SVGAGI. The CDR3 loop is CASRPGTSSKETQYF. The CDR3, as DNA: TGTGCCAGCAGGCCCGGGACAAGCAGTAAGGAGACCCAGTACTTC.

V is TRBV25-1 and J is TRBJ1-2, with TRBD1 matching over 7 bases. CDR1 and CDR2 from the germline V gene are MGHDK and SYGVNS. The junction had 6 bases not matched to a gene; V was cut back by 1 base and J by 4 bases. This CDR3 contains 15 residues. The CDR3 is CASSELRGQGYGYTF. The DNA for the CDR3 is TGTGCCAGCAGTGAATTGAGGGGGCAAGGCTATGGCTACACCTTC.

This chain connects TRBV12-5 to TRBJ2-3; 13 bases align to TRBD2. This CDR3 has 16 amino acids. Germline V gene lookup returns CDR1 LGHNT and CDR2 FRNRAP. After removal of 5 bases from V and 2 bases from J, the junction contained 4 bases not matched to a gene. CDR3 sequence: CASGPGTSGITDTQYF. CDR3 in DNA: TGTGCTAGTGGTCCAGGGACTAGCGGGATCACAGATACGCAGTATTTT.